Listed below are T cell receptor beta chains from one sample, sequenced in a study of cytomegalovirus exposure and HLA in healthy donors. Data came from immunoSEQ multiplex PCR; TCRdb stores just in-frame clones and leaves some out. The repertoire includes approximately 170,000 clones, around 80% of them detected once, and approximately 2.1% sits in the top ten. The specimen sequenced was PBMCs. These TCRs come from a woman between 50 and 59 years old in good health and CMV-seronegative. Each CDR3 is given with its conserved first and last residue. The D gene is left open where the match is weak. Not all rows give a size; the values are once, few, many and, for expanded clones, a class.

>TRBD1|-|TRBV7-2|TRBJ1-4
TGTGCCAGCAGCCTTAGACAGGGTCGCGAAAAACTGTTTTTT
CASSLRQGREKLFF
>-|-|TRBV5-1|TRBJ2-1
TGCGCCAGCAGCTTCCGGCTAGACCCCTCGGAGCAGTTCTTC
CASSFRLDPSEQFF
>TRBD2|few|TRBV28|TRBJ2-7
TGTGCCAGCAGGTCAGGCGGGGGAAAAACCTACGAGCAGTACTTC
CASRSGGGKTYEQYF
>-|-|TRBV11-2|TRBJ2-2
TGTGCCAGCAGCTTAGCGAATAGACAGAACACCGGGGAGCTGTTTTTT
CASSLANRQNTGELFF
>-|-|TRBV5-1|TRBJ2-1
TGCGCCAGCAGCCAGGGACTCTACAATGAGCAGTTCTTC
CASSQGLYNEQFF
>TRBD1|-|TRBV18|TRBJ2-7
TGTGCCAGCTCACCAAGACAGGGGAGACACGAGCAGTACTTC
CASSPRQGRHEQYF
>TRBD1|few|TRBV5-1|TRBJ1-1
TGCGCCAGCACGTCGACAGGGGGCCTAACTGAAGCTTTCTTT
CASTSTGGLTEAFF
>-|-|TRBV11-3|TRBJ2-1
TGTGCCAGCAGCTTAGACCCCAGCTCCTACAATGAGCAGTTCTTC
CASSLDPSSYNEQFF
>TRBD2|few|TRBV7-9|TRBJ2-3
TGTTCCAGCAGCGGACTAGCGGGAGGTTCCACAGATACGCAGTATTTT
CSSSGLAGGSTDTQYF
>TRBD1|-|TRBV19|TRBJ1-6
TGTGCCAGTAGTGGACAGGGGTTGTATAATTCACCCCTCCACTTT
CASSGQGLYNSPLHF
>TRBD1|few|TRBV2|TRBJ1-2
TGTGCCAGCACGGTTACCGCAGGGGGAACTAACGCCTATGGCTACACCTTC
CASTVTAGGTNAYGYTF
>TRBD1|-|TRBV9|TRBJ1-1
TGTGCCAGCAGCGTAGGACAGGGGACGGTGAACACTGAAGCTTTCTTT
CASSVGQGTVNTEAFF
>-|-|TRBV7-2|TRBJ2-2
TGTGCCAGCAGTCTCAGCAGGGTTGCCGGGGAGCTGTTTTTT
CASSLSRVAGELFF
>TRBD2|-|TRBV9|TRBJ2-3
TGTGCCAGCAGCCCGCGGTGGTCTAGCGGGAGGGCAGATACGCAGTATTTT
CASSPRWSSGRADTQYF
>-|-|TRBV7-2|TRBJ2-1
TGTGCCAGCAGCCCTGGGCGGGGGCGTAACAATGAGCAGTTCTTC
CASSPGRGRNNEQFF
>-|few|TRBV6-6|TRBJ1-3
TGTGCCAGCAGTCGCGAAAGGGGTGGAGGAAACACCATATATTTT
CASSRERGGGNTIYF
>TRBD1|-|TRBV11-2|TRBJ2-6
TGTGCCAGCAGCAAACAGACAGGGTTCTCTGGGGCCAACGTCCTGACTTTC
CASSKQTGFSGANVLTF
>TRBD1|-|TRBV5-6|TRBJ2-5
TGTGCCAGCAGCCCTAGGGACAGGGCGGGGGAGACCCAGTACTTC
CASSPRDRAGETQYF
>TRBD1|-|TRBV10-3|TRBJ1-1
TGTGCCATCACTGGGACAGGGACGGGCACTGAAGCTTTCTTT
CAITGTGTGTEAFF
>-|-|TRBV25-1|TRBJ2-1
TGTGCCAGCAGCCCTGGCGGCAACGCCTACAATGAGCAGTTCTTC
CASSPGGNAYNEQFF
>-|-|TRBV4-1|TRBJ1-2
TGCGCCAGCAGCCAAGATCCCGGCCCCGGGGTCGATGGCTACACCTTC
CASSQDPGPGVDGYTF
>-|-|TRBV28|TRBJ2-1
TGTGCCAGCAGCTATGACTCCCCCTCCTACAATGAGCAGTTCTTC
CASSYDSPSYNEQFF
>-|few|TRBV4-3|TRBJ1-5
TGCGCCAGCAGCCAAGATCCCGTGGGGGGAGGTCAGCCCCAGCATTTT
CASSQDPVGGGQPQHF
>TRBD1|-|TRBV6-6|TRBJ2-4
TGTGCCAGCACTCAAACAGGGGAGTTTTCCAAAAACATTCAGTACTTC
CASTQTGEFSKNIQYF
>-|-|TRBV4-2|TRBJ2-5
TGTGCCAGCAGCCTTGCCCAGGAGACCCAGTACTTC
CASSLAQETQYF
>-|few|TRBV9|TRBJ2-1
TGTGCCAGCAGCTTCGGACTTGTGAACAATGAGCAGTTCTTC
CASSFGLVNNEQFF
>-|-|TRBV5-5|TRBJ2-7
TGTGCCAGCAGCTTGACGGGGAGACTCTCCGGGGAGCAGTACTTC
CASSLTGRLSGEQYF
>-|-|TRBV2|TRBJ1-2
TGTGCCAGCAGTGAACGGGGGGCGGTCCCCTATGGCTACACCTTC
CASSERGAVPYGYTF
>-|few|TRBV5-1|TRBJ1-1
TGCGCCAGCAGCTTGGCAGGGATTTCCACTGAAGCTTTCTTT
CASSLAGISTEAFF
>-|-|TRBV20-1|TRBJ1-1
TGCAGTGCTAGAGACCAGGATGAAGCTTTCTTT
CSARDQDEAFF
>-|few|TRBV11-2|TRBJ1-1
TGTGCCAGCAGCTTGACCGGGACTGAAGCTTTCTTT
CASSLTGTEAFF
>TRBD1|-|TRBV6-5|TRBJ1-2
TGTGCCAGCAGTCTGACAGGGGGTTCCTCGGGTGGCTACACCTTC
CASSLTGGSSGGYTF
>-|few|TRBV9|TRBJ1-6
TGTGCCAGCAGCGCCGGTAATAATTCCCCCCTCCACTTT
CASSAGNNSPLHF
>TRBD1|-|TRBV4-2|TRBJ1-5
TGTGCCAGCAGCCAGGACCGCCCGGGACAGGGTAAGGGGCGCAATCAGCCCCAGCATTTT
CASSQDRPGQGKGRNQPQHF
>TRBD1|few|TRBV29-1|TRBJ1-2
TGCAGCGTTGGGGACAGGGAATTTTGCACCTTC
CSVGDREFCTF
>-|-|TRBV11-2|TRBJ1-4
TGTGCCAGCAGCTTAGTACCGAGCCTTAATGAAAAACTGTTTTTT
CASSLVPSLNEKLFF
>-|-|TRBV7-9|TRBJ1-6
TGTGCCAGCAGCTCGACAGCGGGTAATTCACCCCCCCACTTT
CASSSTAGNSPPHF
>-|-|TRBV29-1|TRBJ2-5
TGCAGCGCCAGCCCGCAGGGCCGGCGGGAGACCCAGTACTTC
CSASPQGRRETQYF
>-|-|TRBV28|TRBJ2-4
TGTGCCAGCAGCCGAACCCGCCCCGGACAGTTGGCCAAAAACATTCAGTACTTC
CASSRTRPGQLAKNIQYF
>-|-|TRBV29-1|TRBJ1-1
TGCAGCGTTGGCGGCCTGAACACTGAAGCTTTCTTT
CSVGGLNTEAFF
>TRBD1|-|TRBV27|TRBJ1-2
TGTGCCAGCAGTACGACTGGGACAGGGAACTATGGCTACACCTTC
CASSTTGTGNYGYTF
>-|-|TRBV6-4|TRBJ2-3
TGTGCCAGCAGTGAATCCCCACTTCGGGATACGCAGTATTTT
CASSESPLRDTQYF
>TRBD1|few|TRBV7-9|TRBJ2-1
TGTTCCAGCAGCTTAGCGGGACAGGGGAAGGTTCGGCAGTTCTTC
CSSSLAGQGKVRQFF
>TRBD1|-|TRBV9|TRBJ1-2
TGTGCCAGCAGCCCACTTACCGGGACAGGCTACTACACCTTC
CASSPLTGTGYYTF
>TRBD2|few|TRBV18|TRBJ2-1
TGTGCCAGCTCCCCACTAGCGGGGGGGGCCAATGAGCAGTTCTTC
CASSPLAGGANEQFF
>TRBD2|-|TRBV29-1|TRBJ2-1
TGCAGCGTTCGCCCCCGGGACAGCGTATCGACTAGCGGGAGGGCCATGCAGTTCTTC
CSVRPRDSVSTSGRAMQFF
>-|-|TRBV7-2|TRBJ2-6
TGTGCCAGCAGCAAATGGACAGGCGGGATGTCTGGGGCCAACGTCCTGACTTTC
CASSKWTGGMSGANVLTF
>-|-|TRBV10-1|TRBJ2-2
TGCGCCAGCAGTGGCGCGAACACCGGGGAGCTGTTTTTT
CASSGANTGELFF
>-|-|TRBV28|TRBJ2-7
TGTGCCAGCAGGGCGGGAACCTACGAGCAGTACTTC
CASRAGTYEQYF
>TRBD1|-|TRBV5-1|TRBJ2-2
TGCGCCAGCAGCTTCCGGACAGGAGACCCACTCTGGGAGCTGTTTTTT
CASSFRTGDPLWELFF
>-|few|TRBV6-5|TRBJ1-1
TGTGCCAGCAGTTACACGGCCGTGGAGGGAAACACTGAAGCTTTCTTT
CASSYTAVEGNTEAFF